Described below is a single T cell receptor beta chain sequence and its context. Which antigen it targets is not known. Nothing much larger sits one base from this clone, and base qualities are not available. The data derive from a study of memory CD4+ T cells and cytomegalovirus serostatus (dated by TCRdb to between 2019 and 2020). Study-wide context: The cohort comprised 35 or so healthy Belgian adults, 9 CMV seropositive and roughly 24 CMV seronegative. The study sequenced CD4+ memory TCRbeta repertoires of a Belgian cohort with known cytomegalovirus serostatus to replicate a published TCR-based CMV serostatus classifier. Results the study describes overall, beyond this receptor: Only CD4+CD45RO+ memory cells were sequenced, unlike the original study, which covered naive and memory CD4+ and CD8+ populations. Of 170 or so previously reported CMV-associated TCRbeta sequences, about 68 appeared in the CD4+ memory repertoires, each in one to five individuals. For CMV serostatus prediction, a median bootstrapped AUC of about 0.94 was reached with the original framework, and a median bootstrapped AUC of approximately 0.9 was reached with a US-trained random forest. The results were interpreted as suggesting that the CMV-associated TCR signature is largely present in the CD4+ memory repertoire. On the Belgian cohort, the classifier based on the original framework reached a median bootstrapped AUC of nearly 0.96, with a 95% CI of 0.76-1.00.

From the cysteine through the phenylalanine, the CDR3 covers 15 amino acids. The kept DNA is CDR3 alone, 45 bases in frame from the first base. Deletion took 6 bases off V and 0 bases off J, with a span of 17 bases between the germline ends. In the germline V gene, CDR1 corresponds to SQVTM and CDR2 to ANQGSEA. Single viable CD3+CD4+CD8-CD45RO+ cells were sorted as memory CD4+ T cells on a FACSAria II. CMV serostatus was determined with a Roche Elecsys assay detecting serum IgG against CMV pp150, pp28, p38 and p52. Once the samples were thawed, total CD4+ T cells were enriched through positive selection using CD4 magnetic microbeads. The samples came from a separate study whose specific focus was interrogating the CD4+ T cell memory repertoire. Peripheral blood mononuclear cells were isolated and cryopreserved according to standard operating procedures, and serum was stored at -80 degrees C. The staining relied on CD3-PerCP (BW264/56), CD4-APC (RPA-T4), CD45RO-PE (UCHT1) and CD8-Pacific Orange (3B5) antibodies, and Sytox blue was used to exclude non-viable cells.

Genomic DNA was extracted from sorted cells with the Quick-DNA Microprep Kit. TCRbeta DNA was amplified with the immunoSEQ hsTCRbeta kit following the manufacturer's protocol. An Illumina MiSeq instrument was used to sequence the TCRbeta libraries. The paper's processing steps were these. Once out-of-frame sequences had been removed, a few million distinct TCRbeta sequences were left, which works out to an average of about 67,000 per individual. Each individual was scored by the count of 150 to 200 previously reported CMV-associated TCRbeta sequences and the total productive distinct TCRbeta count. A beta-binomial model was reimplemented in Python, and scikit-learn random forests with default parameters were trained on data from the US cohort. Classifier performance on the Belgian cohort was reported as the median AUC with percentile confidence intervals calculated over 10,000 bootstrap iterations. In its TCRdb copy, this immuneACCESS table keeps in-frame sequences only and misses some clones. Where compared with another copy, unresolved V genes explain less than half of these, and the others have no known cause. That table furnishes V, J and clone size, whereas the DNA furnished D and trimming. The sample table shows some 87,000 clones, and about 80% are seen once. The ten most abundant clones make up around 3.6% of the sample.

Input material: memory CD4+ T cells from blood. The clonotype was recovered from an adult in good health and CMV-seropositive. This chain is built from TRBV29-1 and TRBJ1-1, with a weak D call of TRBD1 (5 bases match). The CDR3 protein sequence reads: CSVRLQSGLNTEAFF. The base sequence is TGCAGCGTCAGACTTCAATCAGGGTTGAACACTGAAGCTTTCTTT.